A single T cell receptor (beta chain) is shown here with its context. What this receptor recognizes is not known. No clone much larger than this one lies a single base away; base qualities are absent. The record originates from a study of siplizumab effects on memory and regulatory T cells (dated by TCRdb to 2018 to 2020). About the full investigation: The effect of the anti-CD2 antibody siplizumab on alloreactive T-cell subsets was examined in allogeneic mixed lymphocyte reactions constructed from human PBMCs. Paper-wide results and their limitations: Among mappable alloreactive CD4+ clones, the Treg-derived fraction averaged approximately 63% with siplizumab versus 25% to 30% in control reactions. Siplizumab significantly lowered the cumulative frequency of alloreactive sequences that could be traced to unstimulated CD4+ memory T cells. Roughly 80-95% of proliferating CD4+ or CD8+ clones could not be assigned a naive or memory phenotype. Unstimulated naive T cells appeared more diverse than memory T cells, and naive cells seemed to contribute substantially to the alloresponse. No functional confirmation was obtained for the suppressive function of proliferating Tregs from siplizumab cultures. Sequences below about 10^-5 frequency were poorly captured, so only a minor fraction of alloreactive clones could be mapped to unstimulated subsets.

Per the germline V gene, SNHLY is the CDR1 and FYNNEI is the CDR2. V gives up 6 bases and J gives up 2 bases, and the segment between their germline ends measures 24 bases. Taken from cysteine to phenylalanine, the CDR3 has 18 residues. The only DNA kept is the CDR3, 54 bases in frame from the first base. TCRbeta CDR3 sequencing was performed on sorted unstimulated T cells and on proliferating T cells recovered from mixed lymphocyte reactions. Fresh whole blood from roughly ten HLA-typed healthy donors was used to isolate PBMCs. Receptors were amplified or captured by the immunoSEQ multiplex PCR assay. Around 92,000 TCR templates per sample were assayed by the deep sequencing platform. Genomic DNA extracted from sorted T cells was used for TCRbeta CDR3 sequencing. The study's processing was this. Clonal analysis of TCRbeta CDR3 data was done in the R programming language. Alloreactive CD4+ and CD8+ clones were identified by comparing unstimulated samples to CFSE-low samples taken after the reaction. Alloreactive CD4+ clones were assigned to regulatory or non-regulatory origin by matching sequences to sorted unstimulated Treg and non-Treg repertoires. TCRdb re-hosts the immuneACCESS table, in-frame sequences only. Its copies lack some clones; in the studies checked, an unresolved V gene accounts for under half of them, and the cause for the rest is not known. That table gives V, J and clone size, and the DNA gave D and trimming. This sample comprises some 80,000 clones, 95% of them detected only once. 18% of the sample is held by the ten biggest clonotypes.

The clonotype comes from a human donor in good health. The sequence joins TRBV2 to TRBJ2-3; the D gene assignment is perhaps TRBD1 or TRBD2, with each matching 5 bases. The sequencing input was CD8+ T cells sorted from blood. Here the CDR3 is given as CASSHSGTVGRVTDTQYF. The DNA sequence reads TGTGCCAGCAGCCATTCCGGGACGGTGGGTAGGGTCACAGATACGCAGTATTTT.